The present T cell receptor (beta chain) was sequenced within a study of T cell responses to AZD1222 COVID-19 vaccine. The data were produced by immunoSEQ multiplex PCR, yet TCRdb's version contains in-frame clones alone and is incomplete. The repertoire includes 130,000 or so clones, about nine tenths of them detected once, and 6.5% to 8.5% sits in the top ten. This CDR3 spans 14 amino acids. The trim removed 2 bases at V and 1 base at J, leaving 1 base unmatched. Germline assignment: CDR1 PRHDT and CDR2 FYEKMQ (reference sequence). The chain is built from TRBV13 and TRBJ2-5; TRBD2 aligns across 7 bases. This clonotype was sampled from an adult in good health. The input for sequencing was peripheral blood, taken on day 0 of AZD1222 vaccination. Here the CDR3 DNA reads TGTGCCAGCAGCTTATCGGGGGGCCAAGAGACCCAGTACTTC. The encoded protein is CASSLSGGQETQYF.